The source of this T cell receptor beta chain is a study of T cells after yellow fever vaccination. The overall study: Fractions of low cell number were prepared using SMART-Seq v4 Ultra Low Input. Study-wide findings and caveats: Clonotypes shared by both compartments, CD4 and CD8, made up a small share. Researchers report a weaker secondary response that nonetheless peaked faster, day 5 versus 15.

Conversion of TCR transcripts into cDNA relied on 5'RACE template switching, which added a universal primer site and UMIs. TCRdb reprocessed the 5' RACE reads with MiXCR, giving one entry per CDR3 protein. Counted here are roughly 300,000 distinct CDR3 sequences, 6.8% occurring once; the ten biggest clones make up around 17%. This clonotype has only a few counts. Its antigen is currently unknown. CDR1 is SQVTM and CDR2 is ANQGSEA in the germline V gene. The CDR3 spans 15 residues. The V gene lost 3 bases and the J gene lost 1 base, with 15 bases spanning the gap. The J gene is TRBJ2-5, the V gene TRBV29-1; D possibly corresponds to TRBD1 (6 bases). Specimen: PBMCs, collected about 49 days after the first yellow fever vaccination. The sequence was collected from a young man who received the YFV17D yellow fever vaccine. The CDR3 nucleotides are TGCAGCGTTGAGTCACAGGGCCGATTCCAAGAGACCCAGTACTTC. It specifies CSVESQGRFQETQYF.